The 27 T cell receptor beta chains below were found in one sample sequenced in a study of T cells in localized non-small cell lung cancer. The data were produced by immunoSEQ multiplex PCR, yet TCRdb's version contains in-frame clones alone and is incomplete. The top ten clones hold approximately 7.5% of a sample with approximately 9,000 clones, about 90% of them seen once. The specimen was peripheral blood, collected before any cancer treatment. These receptors came from a woman aged 35 to 70 with stage I squamous cell lung carcinoma.

V usage is TRBV5-6 and J usage is TRBJ1-2; the D gene is possibly TRBD1 (6 bases). Trimming took 3 bases from V and 11 from J, leaving 17 bases between them. From germline, CDR1 is SGHDT and CDR2 YYEEEE. This CDR3 has 13 residues. DNA of the CDR3: TGTGCCAGCAGCTACACCCACAGGGACGGTTACACCTTC. This translates into CASSYTHRDGYTF.

This clone was observed a handful of times. The chain links TRBV2 to TRBJ2-2; no firm D call. The length of the CDR3 is 14 residues. Trimming shortened V by 8 bases and J by 2 bases, and 12 bases separated the two germline ends. In germline, CDR1 is SNHLY, CDR2 FYNNEI. The CDR3, as DNA: TGTGCCAGCTCGGAAGGTCTTAACACCGGGGAGCTGTTTTTT. Translating it yields CASSEGLNTGELFF.

V usage is TRBV19 and J usage is TRBJ1-5; D unresolved. Germline assignment: CDR1 LNHDA and CDR2 SQIVND (reference sequence). CDR3 length: 15 amino acids. V lost 5 bases to trimming and J lost 4 bases, with 15 bases between them. In DNA, the CDR3 is TGTGCCAGTAGTCTACAGCAAGAGTATAATCAGCCCCAGCATTTT. It specifies CASSLQQEYNQPQHF.

The genes are TRBV9 and TRBJ1-2, with a possible D match to TRBD1 (5 bases). With 4 bases removed from V and 8 bases from J, the gap between germline ends came to 21 bases. CDR1 is SGDLS and CDR2 is YYNGEE in the germline V gene. This CDR3 is 15 amino acids long. The DNA for the CDR3 is TGTGCCAGCAGCCCTGGGACCCAGGAGATTGGAGGCTACACCTTC. It encodes CASSPGTQEIGGYTF.

The chain joins TRBV4-1 to TRBJ1-4; 8 nucleotides agree with TRBD1. This CDR3 region has 14 residues. With V trimmed by 5 bases and J by 7 bases, 6 bases remained unmatched. Germline V gene sequence: CDR1 MGHRA, CDR2 YSYEKL. The CDR3 nucleotides are TGCGCCAGCAGCAGGACAGGGTGGTTTGAAAAACTGTTTTTT. Encoded protein: CASSRTGWFEKLFF.

The rearrangement uses TRBV13 and TRBJ1-5; maybe TRBD1 (5 bases). Germline V CDR1 and CDR2: PRHDT, FYEKMQ (reference sequence). The CDR3 loop spans 16 amino acids. V was cut by 0 bases and J by 6 bases, with 15 bases left in between. The CDR3 reads CASSLGQGKRTQPQHF. The CDR3 DNA reads as TGTGCCAGCAGCTTAGGGCAGGGCAAAAGGACTCAGCCCCAGCATTTT.

A note on this clone: A read error is likely, as this CDR3 ends without the conserved phenylalanine or tryptophan. No DNA is shown, since the ends of the CDR3 on it are uncertain; the CDR3 is the one TCRdb lists. The chain is built from TRBV21-1 and TRBJ2-7; the table's D gene call, TRBD1, was not cross checked with the DNA. TRBV21-1 is reported as a pseudogene. Termini included, the CDR3 measures 14 amino acids. This CDR3 reads CASSKGIGRQGLFD.

The V call is TRBV28, the J call TRBJ1-2; 10 bases fit TRBD1. Germline values: CDR1 MDHEN, CDR2 SYDVKM. This CDR3 contains 18 residues. V dropped 6 bases and J dropped 3; count of bases not matched to a gene: 16. In DNA, the CDR3 is TGTGCCAGCAGAAGCCCCGGGACAGGGGAAGACCGCGACTATGGCTACACCTTC. The encoded protein is CASRSPGTGEDRDYGYTF.

The rearrangement joins TRBV30 to TRBJ1-3, with a weak D call TRBD1 (5 bases). The CDR3 has 13 residues. CDR1 GTSNPN and CDR2 SVGIG come from the germline V gene (reference sequence). Between the trimmed V and J ends, which lost 2 bases and 7 bases, there was a span of 12 bases. CDR3 coding DNA: TGTGCCTGGAGTCCCCCGGGGACGAACACCATATATTTT. Protein product: CAWSPPGTNTIYF.

This clone turned up a few times. The chain recombines TRBV9 with TRBJ2-2, with D maybe TRBD2 (5 bases). Trimming cost V 6 bases and J 1 base, with 10 bases left between them. Germline CDR1 and CDR2: SGDLS and YYNGEE. This CDR3 contains 14 residues. This CDR3 is CASNRELNTGELFF. The CDR3 DNA is TGTGCCAGCAACCGGGAACTGAACACCGGGGAGCTGTTTTTT.

This chain joins TRBV5-1 and TRBJ1-4; 7 bases line up with TRBD1. J was trimmed by 0 bases and V by 2 bases; bases with no gene match: 7. The CDR3 is 17 residues long. CDR1 is SGHRS, CDR2 YFSETQ, per germline. In nucleotides, the CDR3 is TGCGCCAGCAGCTTCTCCCGACAGGGTGCAACTAATGAAAAACTGTTTTTT. This encodes CASSFSRQGATNEKLFF.

The chain links TRBV18 to TRBJ1-1, with D maybe TRBD1 (5 bases). This CDR3 spans 15 amino acids. V was clipped by 1 base and J by 4 bases, with 13 bases between them. Per the germline V gene, CDR1 is KGHSH and CDR2 is LQKENI. CDR3 amino acids: CASSPRGEAGTEAFF. The CDR3 nucleotides are TGTGCCAGCTCACCACGAGGGGAGGCGGGCACTGAAGCTTTCTTT.

The rearrangement uses TRBV9 and TRBJ2-5; possible D gene TRBD2, 7 bases. Germline V gene data show CDR1 as SGDLS and CDR2 as YYNGEE. The CDR3 length is 16 residues. V was pared by 3 bases and J by 1 base, with 16 bases between. The CDR3 sequence is CASSERGGLTQETQYF. DNA for the CDR3: TGTGCCAGCAGCGAGAGGGGGGGACTAACCCAAGAGACCCAGTACTTC.

This clone was observed a single time. This rearrangement joins TRBV5-4 to TRBJ2-5; unclear D gene. V lost 0 bases and J lost 1, with 10 bases in between. This CDR3 region has 15 residues. CDR1 is SGHNT, CDR2 YYREEE, per germline (reference sequence). The CDR3 DNA is TGTGCCAGCAGCTTGGGGCTGGGTTTCCAAGAGACCCAGTACTTC. Its protein is CASSLGLGFQETQYF.

The chain combines TRBV30 with TRBJ2-2, with D possibly being TRBD1 (5 bases). The germline gives CDR1 GTSNPN, CDR2 SVGIG (reference sequence). This CDR3 region has 14 residues. Trimming removed 3 bases from V and 5 bases from J, with 13 bases in between. CDR3 nucleotide sequence: TGTGCCTGGAGACAGGACACTGAGACCGGGGAGCTGTTTTTT. This translates into CAWRQDTETGELFF. The full variable domain, its missing parts supplied by reference TRBV30 and TRBJ2-2, is SQTIHQWPATLVQPVGSPLSLECTVEGTSNPNLYWYRQAAGRGLQLLFYSVGIGQISSEVPQNLSASRPQDRQFILSSKKLLLSDSGFYLCAWRQDTETGELFFGEGSRLTVL.

The V gene is TRBV7-3, the J gene TRBJ2-2; no reliable D call. The CDR3 is 12 residues long. Per germline, CDR1 SGHTA and CDR2 FQGTGA. V lost 4 bases and J 7 bases, leaving 7 bases between the germline ends. CDR3 bases: TGTGCCAGCAGCTCGGGTGGCGGGGAGCTGTTTTTT. Residues: CASSSGGGELFF. Full variable domain (rest looked up from reference TRBV7-3 and TRBJ2-2): GAGVSQTPSNKVTEKGKYVELRCDPISGHTALYWYRQSLGQGPEFLIYFQGTGAADDSGLPNDRFFAVRPEGSVSTLKIQRTERGDSAVYLCASSSGGGELFFGEGSRLTVL.

This sequence joins TRBV29-1 and TRBJ1-2, with D tentatively TRBD1 (5 bases). V shed 4 bases and J shed 8 bases, with 17 bases lying between them. The germline V gene has CDR1 SQVTM and CDR2 ANQGSEA. This CDR3 region has 13 residues. CDR3 sequence reads: CSVVSPGRDGYTF. The CDR3 region has the DNA TGCAGCGTTGTCAGCCCAGGGAGGGACGGCTACACCTTC.

V usage is TRBV5-1 and J usage is TRBJ1-4; 8 bases map to TRBD1. Germline V gene sequence: CDR1 SGHRS, CDR2 YFSETQ. The CDR3 extends over 15 amino acids. The J segment lost 7 bases and the V segment lost 0 bases, leaving 5 bases of the junction unmatched. The CDR3 loop is CASSLAGGVIEKLFF. In nucleotides, the CDR3 is TGCGCCAGCAGCTTGGCAGGGGGCGTTATTGAAAAACTGTTTTTT.

The chain uses TRBV10-2 and TRBJ2-1, with 7 bases fitting TRBD1. Germline V gene data show CDR1 as WSHSY and CDR2 as SAAADI. There are 13 residues in the CDR3. Trimming removed 4 bases from V and 4 bases from J; junction bases left unmatched: 1. This CDR3 is CASSVDRYNEQFF. The CDR3 coding sequence is TGCGCCAGCAGTGTGGACAGGTACAATGAGCAGTTCTTC.

The chain joins TRBV6-1 to TRBJ2-4; the match to TRBD1 covers 7 bases. Germline V gives CDR1 MNHNS, CDR2 SASEGT. The CDR3 extends over 13 amino acids. Unmatched junction bases numbered 7, after V lost 5 bases and J lost 9 bases. The CDR3 spells CASSNPGGGIQYF. The CDR3, as DNA: TGTGCCAGCAGTAACCCAGGGGGTGGCATTCAGTACTTC.

V gene TRBV4-1 combines with J gene TRBJ2-3; the D call may be TRBD1 or TRBD2 (5 bases each). The CDR3 is 19 residues long. Trimming took off 3 bases at V and 1 base at J, with 23 bases between the two ends. Germline V gene lookup returns CDR1 MGHRA and CDR2 YSYEKL. The CDR3 DNA reads TGCGCCAGCAGCCAGATTCACAGAATTGTTGTGGGGGGCACAGATACGCAGTATTTT. Encoded protein: CASSQIHRIVVGGTDTQYF.

The rearrangement uses TRBV19 and TRBJ2-2, with TRBD2 matching over 7 bases. The germline gives CDR1 LNHDA, CDR2 SQIVND (reference sequence). With V trimmed by 1 base and J by 4 bases, 9 bases remained unmatched. This CDR3 is 17 amino acids long. The CDR3 DNA sequence: TGTGCCAGTAGTATAGTCGGACTAGTCTCCAGCACCGGGGAGCTGTTTTTT. This gives the protein CASSIVGLVSSTGELFF.

V usage is TRBV7-3 and J usage is TRBJ2-3, with TRBD1 matching over 9 bases. Trimming cost V 5 bases and J 2 bases; bases outside gene matches: 5. This CDR3 is 15 amino acids long. Per germline, CDR1 SGHTA and CDR2 FQGTGA. The CDR3 nucleotides read TGTGCCAGCAGCGCGACAGGGGGGATCACAGATACGCAGTATTTT. Protein: CASSATGGITDTQYF.

This chain uses TRBV18 with TRBJ1-3, with a weak D call TRBD1 (5 bases). Germline V lookup: CDR1 KGHSH, CDR2 LQKENI. The CDR3 spans 16 residues. Trimming removed 2 bases from V and 0 bases from J, with 11 bases in between. CDR3 in DNA: TGTGCCAGCTCACCAAGCCAGGGTTTCTCTGGAAACACCATATATTTT. Translated, it gives CASSPSQGFSGNTIYF.

The chain couples TRBV5-1 to TRBJ2-7; D unclear. CDR3 length: 14 residues. V lost 4 bases and J 2 bases, leaving 13 bases between the germline ends. Germline V gene data show CDR1 as SGHRS and CDR2 as YFSETQ. CDR3 coding DNA: TGCGCCAGCAGCCCCTCGGCGCTTGCCTACGAGCAGTACTTC. It yields the protein CASSPSALAYEQYF. Full variable domain (rest looked up from reference TRBV5-1 and TRBJ2-7): KAGVTQTPRYLIKTRGQQVTLSCSPISGHRSVSWYQQTPGQGLQFLFEYFSETQRNKGNFPGRFSGRQFSNSRSEMNVSTLELGDSALYLCASSPSALAYEQYFGPGTRLTVT.

The count of this clone is one. The genes are TRBV30 and TRBJ1-5, with TRBD1 matching 7 bases. This CDR3 region has 13 residues. The trim removed 0 bases at V and 7 bases at J, leaving 3 bases unmatched. The V gene's germline CDR1 is GTSNPN and CDR2 SVGIG (reference sequence). Here the CDR3 reads CAWSVQGRQPQHF. CDR3 nucleotides: TGTGCCTGGAGTGTACAGGGGCGGCAGCCCCAGCATTTT.

The chain links TRBV5-4 to TRBJ1-1, with D hard to call. Germline-derived CDR1 and CDR2 are SGHNT and YYREEE (reference sequence). V gave up 4 bases and J gave up 1 base, with 17 bases separating them. This CDR3 comprises 16 residues. This CDR3 reads CASSPTQSRGNTEAFF. The CDR3 region has the DNA TGTGCCAGCAGCCCTACCCAGAGTCGAGGGAACACTGAAGCTTTCTTT.